This T cell receptor beta chain was retrieved from a study of cytomegalovirus exposure and HLA in healthy donors. Across the whole study: Approximately 200 million T cells yielded 90 million to 130 million unique TCR beta sequences in earlier analysis. Counted in an early data release were approximately 85 million unique TCRs from HLA-typed donors.

On this clone itself: Its cognate antigen is unknown.

This PCR relied on a set of 60 Vbeta primers and 13 Jbeta primers. Clones were read by immunoSEQ multiplex PCR, and TCRdb kept only the in-frame ones, dropping some. The top ten hold roughly 2.5% of the sample, which has fewer than 130,000 clones, 74% seen once. Study results and limitations: Within an earlier analysis, most TCR beta V segments proved productive either about 90% or about 30% of the time. Presence/absence analyses took donor sequencing depth as roughly uniform.

Sequencing was performed on PBMCs. This sequence originates from a man aged 50-60 years in good health and CMV-seropositive.

As DNA, the CDR3 is TGTGCCAGCACCACCCAGGGGACAGCCCCTACGCAGTATTTT. It encodes CASTTQGTAPTQYF. The chain employs TRBV9 and TRBJ2-3; 7 bases map to TRBD1. The length of the CDR3 is 14 residues. Trimming removed 6 bases from V and 8 bases from J; junction bases left unmatched: 12. CDR1 is SGDLS, CDR2 YYNGEE, per germline.